The subject of this entry is one T cell receptor (beta chain). Profiled with immunoSEQ multiplex PCR; TCRdb holds only in-frame clones, not every one. The sample holds about 1.1 million clones, around three quarters seen once. The CDR3 runs to 16 residues. Germline V lookup: CDR1 LNHDA, CDR2 SQIVND (reference sequence). Trimming took 3 bases from V and 0 from J, leaving 12 bases between them. This entry comes from a study of shared clonotypes between healthy human individuals. This receptor was taken from a man in his late teens or twenties in good health. Some clones in this sample may be carry-over from other donors' samples. The J gene is TRBJ1-5, the V gene TRBV19; D is uncertain. Source material: memory CD4+ T cells from PBMCs. Subset noted: CD45RA-negative fraction. The CDR3 protein is CASSMITVYSNQPQHF. The CDR3 DNA is TGTGCCAGTAGTATGATAACGGTGTATAGCAATCAGCCCCAGCATTTT.